The present T cell receptor beta chain was sequenced within a study of vaccination effects on CD4 cells after COVID-19. The wider study: Cultures used about 2 million PBMC per well, 9 to 10 IU/ml IL-2 and about 10 ug/ml peptides.

Germline V lookup: CDR1 SGHDT, CDR2 YYEEEE. This CDR3 has 14 residues. V dropped 2 bases and J dropped 3 bases, with 9 bases sitting between them. Once cultured for roughly nine days, the cells underwent separation to obtain CD4+ T cells. Nucleocapsid antibodies stayed negative before and after vaccination, showing no earlier SARS-CoV-2 infection. On days 3 and 7, fresh IL-2 medium replaced half the medium. Points on this clone: Its cognate antigen is unknown.

TCRdb's table, derived via immunoSEQ multiplex PCR, lists solely in-frame clones and lacks some. This table holds about 37,000 clones, roughly 79% found once. This chain joins TRBV5-6 and TRBJ1-5, with a tentative D call TRBD1 (5 bases). The clonotype was recovered from a human donor who received a COVID-19 vaccine. The material was CD4+ T cells from PBMCs cultured without peptide, obtained before COVID-19 vaccination. CDR3 protein: CASSLGQDNQPQHF. In DNA, the CDR3 is TGTGCCAGCAGCTTAGGACAAGACAATCAGCCCCAGCATTTT. The full variable domain, with the rest looked up from reference TRBV5-6 and TRBJ1-5, is DAGVTQSPTHLIKTRGQQVTLRCSPKSGHDTVSWYQQALGQGPQFIFQYYEEEERQRGNFPDRFSGHQFPNYSSELNVNALLLGDSALYLCASSLGQDNQPQHFGDGTRLSIL.